This T cell receptor (beta chain) was profiled in a study of blood T cell repertoires in COVID-19. Trimming removed 0 bases from V and 0 bases from J, with 9 bases in between. The CDR3 contains 15 residues. The germline gives CDR1 MGHRA, CDR2 YSYEKL. In the original processing: From reference gene primer amplification, estimates of nucleated cell counts were derived. Only in-frame clones appear in the TCRdb table, and some are missing; sequencing was by immunoSEQ multiplex PCR. From that table come the V and J calls and clone size; the DNA was used to work out D and trimming. This table has hundreds of thousands of clones, about 80% appearing once.

The source is a woman aged 50 to 60 with acute or convalescent COVID-19. The chain joins TRBV4-1 to TRBJ2-7; D possibly corresponds to TRBD2 (5 bases). Specimen: peripheral blood. CDR3 nucleotide sequence: TGCGCCAGCAGCCAAGAGGCCGGGAACTCCTACGAGCAGTACTTC. The encoded protein is CASSQEAGNSYEQYF.